This T cell receptor (beta chain) is drawn from a study of blood T cell repertoires in COVID-19. For the study at large: Both acute and convalescent COVID-19 samples were obtained from the United States, Italy and Spain. Sources were T cells, B-cell-depleted T cells, or PBMCs; the material itself was cDNA or gDNA.

Original handling: Amplification with reference gene primers provided the estimates of nucleated cell counts. Sequencing used immunoSEQ multiplex PCR; TCRdb keeps in-frame clones, though not all of them. V and J calls plus clone size are reproduced from that table; the DNA served to infer D and trimming. The sample consists of about 39,000 clones, 80% to 90% of them appearing once. The CDR3 runs 16 residues. This TCR was sampled from a human donor in a cohort sampled during active or convalescent COVID-19. The donor label of this sample is uncertain. The sample consisted of peripheral blood. This sequence joins TRBV21-1 and TRBJ2-2; the DNA was not used to check the table's D call, TRBD2. TRBV21-1 is given as a pseudogene. CDR3 sequence reads: CASSKGRGPNTGELFF. In DNA form, the CDR3 reads TGTGCCAGCAGCAAGGGGAGGGGTCCGAACACCGGGGAGCTGTTTTTT.